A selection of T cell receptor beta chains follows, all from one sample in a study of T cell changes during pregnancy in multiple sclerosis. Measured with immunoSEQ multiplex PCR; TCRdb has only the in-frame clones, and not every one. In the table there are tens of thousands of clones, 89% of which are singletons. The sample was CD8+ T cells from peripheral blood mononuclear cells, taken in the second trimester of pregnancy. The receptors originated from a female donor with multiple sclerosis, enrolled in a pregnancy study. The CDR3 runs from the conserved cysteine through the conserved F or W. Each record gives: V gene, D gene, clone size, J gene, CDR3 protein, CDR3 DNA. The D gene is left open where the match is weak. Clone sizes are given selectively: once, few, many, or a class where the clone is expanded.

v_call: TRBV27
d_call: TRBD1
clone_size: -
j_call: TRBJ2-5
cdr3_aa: CASSGDRGETQYF
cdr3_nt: TGTGCCAGCAGTGGTGACAGGGGAGAGACCCAGTACTTC

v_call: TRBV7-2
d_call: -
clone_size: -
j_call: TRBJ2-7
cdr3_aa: CASSLTDSSYEQYF
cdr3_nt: TGTGCCAGCAGCTTAACGGACAGTTCCTACGAGCAGTACTTC

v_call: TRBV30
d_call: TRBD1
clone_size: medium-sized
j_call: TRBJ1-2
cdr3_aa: CAWGGQGGYGYTF
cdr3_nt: TGTGCCTGGGGCGGACAGGGGGGCTATGGCTACACCTTC

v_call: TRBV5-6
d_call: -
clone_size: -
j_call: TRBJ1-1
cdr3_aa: CASSVNLRAEAFF
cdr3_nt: TGTGCCAGCAGCGTCAATTTGCGCGCTGAAGCTTTCTTT

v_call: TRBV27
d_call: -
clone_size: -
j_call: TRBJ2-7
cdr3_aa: CASSSPSQGVNEQYF
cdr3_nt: TGTGCCAGCAGTTCTCCCTCCCAGGGTGTGAACGAGCAGTACTTC

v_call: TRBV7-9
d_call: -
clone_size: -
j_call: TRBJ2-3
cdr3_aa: CASSPRGRTDTQYF
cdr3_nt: TGTGCCAGCAGCCCTAGAGGGCGCACAGATACGCAGTATTTT

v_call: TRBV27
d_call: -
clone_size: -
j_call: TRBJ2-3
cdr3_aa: CASSKPGLPDTQYF
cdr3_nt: TGTGCCAGCAGTAAACCGGGATTACCAGATACGCAGTATTTT

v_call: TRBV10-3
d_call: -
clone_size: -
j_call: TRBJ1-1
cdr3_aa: CAISESPWTERSTEAFF
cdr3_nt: TGTGCCATCAGTGAGTCTCCTTGGACAGAGAGGAGCACTGAAGCTTTCTTT

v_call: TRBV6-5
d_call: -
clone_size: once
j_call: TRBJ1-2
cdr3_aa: CASRLTGESRGYTF
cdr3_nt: TGTGCCAGCAGATTAACGGGGGAGAGTAGAGGCTACACCTTC

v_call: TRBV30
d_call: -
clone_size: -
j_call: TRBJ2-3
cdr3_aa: CAWRGDSTDTQYF
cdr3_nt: TGTGCCTGGAGAGGGGATAGCACAGATACGCAGTATTTT

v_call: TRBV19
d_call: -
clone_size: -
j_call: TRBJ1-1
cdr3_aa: CASSISGFTEAFF
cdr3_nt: TGTGCCAGTAGTATCTCGGGGTTTACTGAAGCTTTCTTT

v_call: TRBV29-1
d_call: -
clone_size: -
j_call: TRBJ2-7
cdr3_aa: CSAGEVGGEQYF
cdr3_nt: TGCAGCGCTGGGGAGGTTGGGGGCGAGCAGTACTTC

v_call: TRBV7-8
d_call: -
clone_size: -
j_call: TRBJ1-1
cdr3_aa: CASSLGENTEAFF
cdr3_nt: TGTGCCAGCAGCTTAGGCGAGAACACTGAAGCTTTCTTT

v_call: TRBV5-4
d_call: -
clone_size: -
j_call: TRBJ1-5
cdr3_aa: CASSLGGGLNNQPQHF
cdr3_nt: TGTGCCAGCAGCTTGGGCGGAGGTTTGAACAATCAGCCCCAGCATTTT

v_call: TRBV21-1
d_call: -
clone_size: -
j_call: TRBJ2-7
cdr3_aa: CASSKASGGSYEQYF
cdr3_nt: TGTGCCAGCAGCAAAGCGTCAGGGGGTAGCTACGAGCAGTACTTC

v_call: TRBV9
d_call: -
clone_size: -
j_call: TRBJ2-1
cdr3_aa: CASSVGGGTHEQFF
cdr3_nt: TGTGCCAGCAGCGTAGGGGGTGGGACACATGAGCAGTTCTTC

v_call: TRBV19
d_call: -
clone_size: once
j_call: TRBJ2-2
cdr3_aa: CASSPQGGTGELFF
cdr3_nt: TGTGCCAGTAGTCCCCAGGGTGGGACCGGGGAGCTGTTTTTT

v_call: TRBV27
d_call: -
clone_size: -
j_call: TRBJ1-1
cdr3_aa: CASSLTAVNTEAFF
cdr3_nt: TGTGCCAGCAGTTTAACAGCCGTGAACACTGAAGCTTTCTTT

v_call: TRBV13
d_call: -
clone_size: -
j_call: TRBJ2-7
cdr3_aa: CASSVGTPGYEQYF
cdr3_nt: TGTGCCAGCAGCGTCGGGACTCCTGGCTACGAGCAGTACTTC

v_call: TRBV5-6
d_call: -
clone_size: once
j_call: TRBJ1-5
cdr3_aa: CASSFSGTYQPQHF
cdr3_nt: TGTGCCAGCAGCTTTTCCGGGACATACCAGCCCCAGCATTTT

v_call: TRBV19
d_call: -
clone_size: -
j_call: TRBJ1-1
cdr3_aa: CASSIDAVGGRTEAFF
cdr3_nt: TGTGCCAGTAGTATAGATGCAGTGGGGGGGAGGACTGAAGCTTTCTTT

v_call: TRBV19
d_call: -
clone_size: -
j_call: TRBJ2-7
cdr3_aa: CATGQGLAYEQYF
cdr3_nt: TGTGCCACCGGCCAGGGTCTCGCCTACGAGCAGTACTTC

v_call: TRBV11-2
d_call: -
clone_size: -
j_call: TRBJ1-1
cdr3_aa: CASSRVWTEAFF
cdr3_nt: TGTGCCAGCAGCCGCGTGTGGACTGAAGCTTTCTTT

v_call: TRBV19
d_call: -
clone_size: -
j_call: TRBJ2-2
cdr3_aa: CASTGFGTGELFF
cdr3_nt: TGTGCCAGTACAGGGTTTGGCACCGGGGAGCTGTTTTTT

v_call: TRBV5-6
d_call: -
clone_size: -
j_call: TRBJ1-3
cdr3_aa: CASRKQGPGNTIYF
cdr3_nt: TGTGCCAGCAGGAAACAGGGACCCGGAAACACCATATATTTT

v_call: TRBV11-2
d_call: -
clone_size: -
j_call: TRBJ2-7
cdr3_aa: CASSLVRLESIEQYF
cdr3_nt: TGTGCCAGCAGCTTAGTAAGACTAGAGAGCATCGAGCAGTACTTC

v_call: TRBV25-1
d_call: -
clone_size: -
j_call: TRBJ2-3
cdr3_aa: CASSRGQAPTDTQYF
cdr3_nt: TGTGCCAGCAGCCGCGGACAAGCCCCCACAGATACGCAGTATTTT

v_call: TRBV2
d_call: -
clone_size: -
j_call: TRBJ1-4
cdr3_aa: CASSEGGGSSYEKLFF
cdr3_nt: TGTGCCAGCAGTGAAGGGGGCGGGAGCAGTTATGAAAAACTGTTTTTT

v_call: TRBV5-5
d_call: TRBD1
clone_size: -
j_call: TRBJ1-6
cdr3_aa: CASSATTGGYNSPLHF
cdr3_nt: TGTGCCAGCAGCGCCACAACAGGGGGCTATAATTCACCCCTCCACTTT

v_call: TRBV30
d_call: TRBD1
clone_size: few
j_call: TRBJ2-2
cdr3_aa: CAWKDRQGDSGELFF
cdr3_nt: TGTGCCTGGAAGGATAGACAGGGGGACTCCGGGGAGCTGTTTTTT

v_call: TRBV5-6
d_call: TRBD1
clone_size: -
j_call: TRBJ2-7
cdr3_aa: CASSLVFSGGLFEQYF
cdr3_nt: TGTGCCAGCAGCTTGGTTTTTTCAGGGGGTTTGTTTGAGCAGTACTTC

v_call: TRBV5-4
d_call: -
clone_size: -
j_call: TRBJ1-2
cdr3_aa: CASSLDGDFPNYGYTF
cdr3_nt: TGTGCCAGCAGCTTGGACGGGGATTTCCCTAACTATGGCTACACCTTC

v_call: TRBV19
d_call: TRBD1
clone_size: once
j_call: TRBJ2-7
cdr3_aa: CASSSSGTGYEQYF
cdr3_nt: TGTGCCAGTAGTAGTTCCGGGACAGGCTACGAGCAGTACTTC

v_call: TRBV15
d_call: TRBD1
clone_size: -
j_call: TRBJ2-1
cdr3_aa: CATSRDRGQGYNEQFF
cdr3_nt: TGTGCCACCAGCAGAGATCGGGGACAGGGATACAATGAGCAGTTCTTC

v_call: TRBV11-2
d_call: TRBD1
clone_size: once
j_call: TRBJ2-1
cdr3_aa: CASSPGQGAYNEQFF
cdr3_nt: TGTGCCAGCAGCCCCGGACAGGGTGCCTACAATGAGCAGTTCTTC

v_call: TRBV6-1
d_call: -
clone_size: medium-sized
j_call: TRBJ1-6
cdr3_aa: CASSEAANSPLHF
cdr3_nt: TGTGCCAGCAGTGAGGCGGCAAATTCACCCCTCCACTTT

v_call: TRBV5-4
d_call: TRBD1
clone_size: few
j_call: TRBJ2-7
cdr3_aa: CASSHRDREQYF
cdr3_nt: TGTGCCAGCAGCCACCGGGACAGGGAGCAGTACTTC

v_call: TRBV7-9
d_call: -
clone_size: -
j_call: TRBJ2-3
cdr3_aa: CASSSGTPPRDF
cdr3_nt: TGTGCCAGCAGTTCCGGGACTCCCCCCAGGGATTTT

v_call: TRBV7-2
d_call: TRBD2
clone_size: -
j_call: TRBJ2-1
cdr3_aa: CASSLKLAGGPLSEQFF
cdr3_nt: TGTGCCAGCAGCTTAAAACTAGCGGGGGGGCCGTTAAGCGAGCAGTTCTTC

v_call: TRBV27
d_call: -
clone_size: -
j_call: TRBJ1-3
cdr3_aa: CASSFGGVGNTIYF
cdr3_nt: TGTGCCAGCAGTTTCGGAGGGGTAGGAAACACCATATATTTT

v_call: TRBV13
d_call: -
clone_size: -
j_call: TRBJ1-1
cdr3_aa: CASSLDGQSFFNTEAFF
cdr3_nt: TGTGCCAGCAGCTTAGATGGACAGAGCTTTTTTAACACTGAAGCTTTCTTT

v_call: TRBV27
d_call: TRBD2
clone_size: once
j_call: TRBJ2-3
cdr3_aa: CASSTGLAGPTDTQYF
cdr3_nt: TGTGCCAGCAGTACCGGACTAGCGGGTCCCACAGATACGCAGTATTTT

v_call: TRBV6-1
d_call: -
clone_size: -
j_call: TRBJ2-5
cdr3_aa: CARGRGGEQETQYF
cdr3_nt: TGTGCCAGGGGGAGGGGGGGGGAACAAGAGACCCAGTACTTC

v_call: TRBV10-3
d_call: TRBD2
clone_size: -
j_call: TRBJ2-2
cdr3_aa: CAISEPGLAENTGELFF
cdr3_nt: TGTGCCATCAGTGAGCCTGGACTAGCAGAGAACACCGGGGAGCTGTTTTTT

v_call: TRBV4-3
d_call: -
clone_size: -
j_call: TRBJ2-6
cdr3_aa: CASSEDVNSGANVLTF
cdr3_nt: TGCGCCAGCAGCGAAGATGTAAACTCTGGGGCCAACGTCCTGACTTTC

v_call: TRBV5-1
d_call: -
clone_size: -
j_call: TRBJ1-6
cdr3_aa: CASSPIPSSYNSPLHF
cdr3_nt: TGCGCCAGCAGCCCAATTCCGAGCTCCTATAATTCACCCCTCCACTTT

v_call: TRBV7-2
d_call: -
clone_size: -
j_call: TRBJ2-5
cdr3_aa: CASSSGWLRGSETQYF
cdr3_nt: TGTGCCAGCAGCTCCGGGTGGCTTCGCGGGTCAGAGACCCAGTACTTC

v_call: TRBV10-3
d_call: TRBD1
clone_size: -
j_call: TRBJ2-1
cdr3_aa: CAISPTGGETVAYNEQFF
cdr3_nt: TGTGCCATCAGTCCGACAGGGGGAGAGACGGTTGCCTACAATGAGCAGTTCTTC

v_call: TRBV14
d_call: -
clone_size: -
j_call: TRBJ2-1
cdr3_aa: CASSQESLLSYNEQFF
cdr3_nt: TGTGCCAGCAGCCAAGAATCGCTGCTATCCTACAATGAGCAGTTCTTC

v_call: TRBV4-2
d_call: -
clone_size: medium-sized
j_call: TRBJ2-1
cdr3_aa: CASSQYREGHNEQFF
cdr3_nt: TGTGCCAGCAGCCAATACCGGGAAGGGCACAATGAGCAGTTCTTC

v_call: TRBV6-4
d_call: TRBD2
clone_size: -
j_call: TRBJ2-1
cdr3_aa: CASSDSTSGSNEQFF
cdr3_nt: TGTGCCAGCAGTGACTCGACTAGCGGGAGCAATGAGCAGTTCTTC

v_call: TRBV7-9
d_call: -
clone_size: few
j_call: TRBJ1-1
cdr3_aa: CASSLVIPEAFF
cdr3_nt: TGTGCCAGCAGCTTAGTCATCCCTGAAGCTTTCTTT